These T cell receptor beta chains were read from a single sample in a study of human T cells and chemical hapten exposure. TCRdb re-derived calls from the RACE reads in MiXCR, one entry per CDR3 protein. The sample consists of roughly 100,000 distinct CDR3 sequences, about 8.8% of them appearing once. Sequenced: whole blood. Source of these receptors: a female donor in good health. Some clones in this sample may be carry-over from other donors' samples. The CDR3 runs from the conserved cysteine through the conserved F or W. D genes are given only for firm matches. Only part of the rows carry a size: once, few, many, or a class if the clone is expanded.

J gene: TRBJ1-5; V gene: TRBV12-3/TRBV12-4; clone size: many; D gene: NA; CDR3 DNA: TGTGCCAGCAGTCGGAGGGGGGTCGGGCAGCCCCAGCATTTT; CDR3 protein: CASSRRGVGQPQHF
J gene: TRBJ2-7; V gene: TRBV7-9; clone size: many; D gene: NA; CDR3 DNA: TGTGCCAGCAGCTTTTCCTACGAGCAGTACTTC; CDR3 protein: CASSFSYEQYF
J gene: TRBJ1-5; V gene: TRBV28; clone size: NA; D gene: TRBD1; CDR3 DNA: TGTGCCAGCAGAATCGGGACAGGGGGCAATCAGCCCCAGCATTTT; CDR3 protein: CASRIGTGGNQPQHF
J gene: TRBJ2-2; V gene: TRBV12-3/TRBV12-4; clone size: many; D gene: NA; CDR3 DNA: TGTGCCAGCAGCACTTCCACCGGGGAGCTGTTTTTT; CDR3 protein: CASSTSTGELFF
J gene: TRBJ2-2; V gene: TRBV12-3/TRBV12-4; clone size: NA; D gene: NA; CDR3 DNA: TGTGCCAGCAGTTTCGGGCAGGGGATCACCGGGGAGCTGTTTTTT; CDR3 protein: CASSFGQGITGELFF
J gene: TRBJ2-7; V gene: TRBV27; clone size: many; D gene: TRBD1; CDR3 DNA: TGTGCCAGCAGTTTTGGACAGGAGTTATCCGAGCAGTACTTC; CDR3 protein: CASSFGQELSEQYF
J gene: TRBJ2-3; V gene: TRBV29-1; clone size: NA; D gene: TRBD2; CDR3 DNA: TGCAGCGTTGCTAGCGGGTCGGATACGCAGTATTTT; CDR3 protein: CSVASGSDTQYF
J gene: TRBJ1-5; V gene: TRBV2; clone size: NA; D gene: NA; CDR3 DNA: TGTGCCAGCAGGGTGGACAGTTCGAGCAATCAGCCCCAGCAATTT; CDR3 protein: CASRVDSSSNQPQQF
J gene: TRBJ1-6; V gene: TRBV7-2; clone size: few; D gene: NA; CDR3 DNA: TGTGCCAGCAGCTCCTCCAGGGGAATCAATTCACCCCTCCACTTT; CDR3 protein: CASSSSRGINSPLHF
J gene: TRBJ2-7; V gene: TRBV5-1; clone size: few; D gene: TRBD2; CDR3 DNA: TGCGCCAGCAGCTCCACTAGCGGGACTGGGGAGCAGTACTTC; CDR3 protein: CASSSTSGTGEQYF
J gene: TRBJ2-3; V gene: TRBV20-1; clone size: many; D gene: TRBD2; CDR3 DNA: TGCAGTGCGTCCGGGACTAGCGCCAGCACAGATACGCAGTATTTT; CDR3 protein: CSASGTSASTDTQYF
J gene: TRBJ2-5; V gene: TRBV3-1; clone size: few; D gene: NA; CDR3 DNA: TGTGCCAGCAGCCAAGACGGAGAGACCCAGTACTTC; CDR3 protein: CASSQDGETQYF
J gene: TRBJ2-7; V gene: TRBV25-1; clone size: many; D gene: NA; CDR3 DNA: TGTGCCAGCAGTGACATCGACACCTACGAGCAGTACTTC; CDR3 protein: CASSDIDTYEQYF
J gene: TRBJ2-5; V gene: TRBV11-2; clone size: few; D gene: NA; CDR3 DNA: TGTGCCAGCAGCCCCCGACTCATCTTCCAAGAGACCCAGTACTTC; CDR3 protein: CASSPRLIFQETQYF
J gene: TRBJ2-5; V gene: TRBV29-1; clone size: NA; D gene: TRBD1; CDR3 DNA: TGCAGCGGAACCGGGACAGGGGGCTTGGAGACCCAGTACTTC; CDR3 protein: CSGTGTGGLETQYF
J gene: TRBJ1-3; V gene: TRBV29-1; clone size: NA; D gene: NA; CDR3 DNA: TGCAGCGTTGCACAGGGTACAGGAAACACCATATATTTT; CDR3 protein: CSVAQGTGNTIYF
J gene: TRBJ1-1; V gene: TRBV25-1; clone size: many; D gene: NA; CDR3 DNA: TGTGCCAGCAGTGCCGGAGGCACTGAAGCTTTCTTT; CDR3 protein: CASSAGGTEAFF
J gene: TRBJ1-6; V gene: TRBV28; clone size: NA; D gene: TRBD1; CDR3 DNA: TGTGCCAGCAGCTTTCCCCGGGGACAGGGAGGATCACCCCTCCACTTT; CDR3 protein: CASSFPRGQGGSPLHF
J gene: TRBJ2-1; V gene: TRBV20-1; clone size: many; D gene: TRBD2; CDR3 DNA: TGCAGTGCTCCCGGGACTAAGGGGAATGAGCAGTTCTTC; CDR3 protein: CSAPGTKGNEQFF
J gene: TRBJ1-1; V gene: TRBV2; clone size: NA; D gene: NA; CDR3 DNA: TGTGCCAGCAGTGAGACAAGACAGAACTCTGAAGCTTTCTTT; CDR3 protein: CASSETRQNSEAFF
J gene: TRBJ1-4; V gene: TRBV27; clone size: many; D gene: NA; CDR3 DNA: TGTGCCAGCAGTTTGTCGAGGGGCTCTAATGAAAAACTGTTTTTT; CDR3 protein: CASSLSRGSNEKLFF
J gene: TRBJ1-5; V gene: TRBV20-1; clone size: many; D gene: NA; CDR3 DNA: TGCAGTGCAAAAAATCTTAATAGCAATCAGCCCCAGCATTTT; CDR3 protein: CSAKNLNSNQPQHF
J gene: TRBJ1-2; V gene: TRBV7-9; clone size: many; D gene: NA; CDR3 DNA: TGTGCCAGCAGCGTAAATGGCTACACCTTC; CDR3 protein: CASSVNGYTF
J gene: TRBJ2-7; V gene: TRBV28; clone size: NA; D gene: NA; CDR3 DNA: TGTGCCAGCAGTACCCCGGACAGTTTCACCTACGAGCAGTACTTC; CDR3 protein: CASSTPDSFTYEQYF
J gene: TRBJ2-7; V gene: TRBV28; clone size: few; D gene: TRBD2; CDR3 DNA: TGTGCCAGCAGTTTAGTTGCGGGAGGGGGCGAGCAGTACTTC; CDR3 protein: CASSLVAGGGEQYF
J gene: TRBJ2-7; V gene: TRBV29-1; clone size: many; D gene: NA; CDR3 DNA: TGCAGCGTTTGGGAAGGACAGCGGAACTACGAGCAGTACTTC; CDR3 protein: CSVWEGQRNYEQYF
J gene: TRBJ2-1; V gene: TRBV24-1; clone size: many; D gene: NA; CDR3 DNA: TGTGCCACCAGTGATCCGACCGACAATGAGCAGTTCTTC; CDR3 protein: CATSDPTDNEQFF
J gene: TRBJ2-3; V gene: TRBV20-1; clone size: many; D gene: TRBD2; CDR3 DNA: TGCAGTGCTAGAGATGAGACTAGCGGGAGGACGACGCAGTATTTT; CDR3 protein: CSARDETSGRTTQYF
J gene: TRBJ2-3; V gene: TRBV20-1; clone size: many; D gene: TRBD2; CDR3 DNA: TGCAGTGCTAGAGGACAAACTAGCGGGAGTTTCCCAGATACGCAGTATTTT; CDR3 protein: CSARGQTSGSFPDTQYF
J gene: TRBJ2-7; V gene: TRBV20-1; clone size: many; D gene: TRBD1; CDR3 DNA: TGCAGTGCTAGGGCTCCGGGACAGGGAACCTACGAGCAGTACTTC; CDR3 protein: CSARAPGQGTYEQYF
J gene: TRBJ2-7; V gene: TRBV28; clone size: NA; D gene: TRBD2; CDR3 DNA: TGTGCCAGCAGTTCGGGGACTAGCGGGGGCTCCTACGAGCAGTACTTC; CDR3 protein: CASSSGTSGGSYEQYF
J gene: TRBJ2-7; V gene: TRBV20-1; clone size: many; D gene: TRBD2; CDR3 DNA: TGCAGTGCTAGGGTAGCGGGAGGGCCTCGTAGGTACGAGCAGTACTTC; CDR3 protein: CSARVAGGPRRYEQYF
J gene: TRBJ2-3; V gene: TRBV5-1; clone size: few; D gene: TRBD1; CDR3 DNA: TGCGCCAGCAGCCCCCAAGGGACAGGGGCAGATACGCAGTATTTT; CDR3 protein: CASSPQGTGADTQYF
J gene: TRBJ2-1; V gene: TRBV6-5; clone size: many; D gene: NA; CDR3 DNA: TGTGCCAGCAGTCACACGGGGTCCGCTTTCAATGAGCAGTTCTTC; CDR3 protein: CASSHTGSAFNEQFF
J gene: TRBJ2-7; V gene: TRBV6-1; clone size: many; D gene: NA; CDR3 DNA: TGTGCCAGCAGTGACCGGGTGAGCTCCTACGAGCAGTACTTC; CDR3 protein: CASSDRVSSYEQYF
J gene: TRBJ2-7; V gene: TRBV12-3/TRBV12-4; clone size: NA; D gene: TRBD1; CDR3 DNA: TGTGCCAGCAGTTTAGCGCGATTCACAGGGGGTTCGATCGAGCAGTACTTC; CDR3 protein: CASSLARFTGGSIEQYF
J gene: TRBJ2-7; V gene: TRBV28; clone size: NA; D gene: NA; CDR3 DNA: TGTGCCAGCAGTCCCCCAGGGGTTCCCTACGAGCAGTACTTC; CDR3 protein: CASSPPGVPYEQYF
J gene: TRBJ1-3; V gene: TRBV12-3/TRBV12-4; clone size: few; D gene: NA; CDR3 DNA: TGTGCCAGCAGTTCAAAAGGACAGTCATTGAGCTCTGGAAACACCATATATTTT; CDR3 protein: CASSSKGQSLSSGNTIYF
J gene: TRBJ2-3; V gene: TRBV4-2; clone size: NA; D gene: NA; CDR3 DNA: TGTGCCAGCAACCAAGAGGGGGAATCAGATACGCAGTATTTT; CDR3 protein: CASNQEGESDTQYF
J gene: TRBJ2-5; V gene: TRBV11-2; clone size: few; D gene: TRBD2; CDR3 DNA: TGTGCCAGCAGCTTAGCTTTCGCGGGAGTATTAGAGACCCAGTACTTC; CDR3 protein: CASSLAFAGVLETQYF
J gene: TRBJ2-1; V gene: TRBV6-2/TRBV6-3; clone size: few; D gene: NA; CDR3 DNA: TGTGCCAGCAGTGCACACATCGGCAGGGGCGATGAGCAGTTCTTC; CDR3 protein: CASSAHIGRGDEQFF
J gene: TRBJ2-3; V gene: TRBV3-1; clone size: NA; D gene: TRBD2; CDR3 DNA: TGTGCCAGCAGCCAAGGGCGGGAGGGCCCCGATACGCAGTATTTT; CDR3 protein: CASSQGREGPDTQYF
J gene: TRBJ1-4; V gene: TRBV6-5; clone size: many; D gene: TRBD1; CDR3 DNA: TGTGCCAGCAAGCAGGGGGCAGGGGAAAAACTGTTTTTT; CDR3 protein: CASKQGAGEKLFF
J gene: TRBJ2-1; V gene: TRBV4-1; clone size: many; D gene: TRBD2; CDR3 DNA: TGCGCCAGCAGCCAATTAACGGGAGGGGCCAATGAGCAGTTCTTC; CDR3 protein: CASSQLTGGANEQFF
J gene: TRBJ2-1; V gene: TRBV7-2; clone size: many; D gene: NA; CDR3 DNA: TGTGCCAGCGGAATGGGGAGTAGCGTGTACAATGAGCAGTTCTTC; CDR3 protein: CASGMGSSVYNEQFF
J gene: TRBJ2-3; V gene: TRBV2; clone size: many; D gene: TRBD2; CDR3 DNA: TGTGCCAGCAGGACTAGCGGGAGAACCACAGATACGCAGTATTTT; CDR3 protein: CASRTSGRTTDTQYF
J gene: TRBJ2-6; V gene: TRBV5-1; clone size: NA; D gene: NA; CDR3 DNA: TGCGCCAGCGCTGGGGACCTCGGGGCCAACGTCCTGACTTTC; CDR3 protein: CASAGDLGANVLTF
J gene: TRBJ1-1; V gene: TRBV3-2; clone size: NA; D gene: NA; CDR3 DNA: TGTGCCAGCAGCCAAGAAGTGAGGGTCCCGAACACTGAAGCTTTCTTT; CDR3 protein: CASSQEVRVPNTEAFF
J gene: TRBJ2-1; V gene: TRBV2; clone size: many; D gene: TRBD2; CDR3 DNA: TGTGCCAGCAGTGAAGGGACTAGCGGGAGAGGGGAGCAGTTCTTC; CDR3 protein: CASSEGTSGRGEQFF
J gene: TRBJ2-6; V gene: TRBV2; clone size: NA; D gene: NA; CDR3 DNA: TGTGCCGGGAGAGTGGGCACTGGGGCCAACGTCCTGACTTTC; CDR3 protein: CAGRVGTGANVLTF